A single sample is the source of the 11 T cell receptor beta chains below, sequenced in a study of persistence of HIV-infected CD4 T cells. This was the immunoSEQ version 4 assay in survey mode. Measured with immunoSEQ multiplex PCR; TCRdb has only the in-frame clones, and not every one. Here the sample spans about 46,000 clones, about nine tenths being singletons. Cells were stimulated nonspecifically with anti-CD3/anti-CD28 magnetic beads. CD4+ T cells upregulating both CD40 ligand and CD69 were sorted as responding cells. Their target antigens are unknown. The specimen comprised CD4+ T cells sorted from PBMCs after approximately 19-hour stimulation, sampled from a patient who received antiretroviral therapy. These receptors originate from an adult woman with HIV who was CMV-seropositive.

The chain uses TRBV5-1 and TRBJ2-7, with 8 bases that match TRBD1. Unmatched junction bases numbered 3, after V lost 1 base and J lost 3 bases. The CDR3 length is 14 residues. In germline, CDR1 is SGHRS, CDR2 YFSETQ. As DNA, the CDR3 is TGCGCCAGCAGCTTGAGACAGGGGCACTACGAGCAGTACTTC. Residues: CASSLRQGHYEQYF.

The chain carries TRBV30 and TRBJ1-1; no definite D call. The CDR3 is 13 amino acids. V lost 0 bases, J lost 7 bases, and 12 bases lay in between. Germline-derived CDR1 and CDR2 are GTSNPN and SVGIG (reference sequence). CDR3: CAWSVGGRSEAFF. The CDR3 DNA sequence: TGTGCCTGGAGTGTAGGTGGGCGCAGTGAAGCTTTCTTT.

This clone was counted between two and nine times. This chain uses TRBV5-8 with TRBJ2-2; D gene unclear. The CDR3 length is 12 residues. V lost 7 bases and J lost 1, with 5 bases in between. Germline lookup yields CDR1 SGHTS and CDR2 YDEGEE. CDR3 protein: CASSRNTGELFF. CDR3 bases: TGTGCCAGCTCCAGGAACACCGGGGAGCTGTTTTTT.

The CDR3 protein is CASSLGQGVAQPQHF. The CDR3, as DNA: TGTGCCAGCAGTTTAGGGCAGGGGGTCGCTCAGCCCCAGCATTTT. V usage is TRBV28 and J usage is TRBJ1-5, with TRBD1 matching 7 bases. CDR1 MDHEN and CDR2 SYDVKM come from the germline V gene. The J segment lost 6 bases and the V segment lost 2 bases, leaving 7 bases of the junction unmatched. The CDR3 loop spans 15 amino acids.

This clone was observed once. CDR3: CASSVEGANSPLHF. In DNA form, the CDR3 reads TGTGCCAGCAGCGTAGAGGGAGCCAATTCACCCCTCCACTTT. The rearrangement joins TRBV9 to TRBJ1-6; no reliable D call. The CDR3 has 14 amino acids. Germline lookup yields CDR1 SGDLS and CDR2 YYNGEE. Deletions cut 0 bases from V and 7 bases from J, with 8 bases between.

CDR3 bases: TGCGCCAGCAGCCAATCCGAAGGGGTGGCAGATACGCAGTATTTT. Its translation is CASSQSEGVADTQYF. V gene TRBV4-1 combines with J gene TRBJ2-3; D might be TRBD1 (5 bases). Per the germline V gene, CDR1 is MGHRA and CDR2 is YSYEKL. V lost 2 bases and J 4 bases, leaving 13 bases between the germline ends. This CDR3 is built from 15 residues.

This chain connects TRBV11-3 to TRBJ2-1; D gene unclear. V lost 1 base to trimming and J lost 1 base, with 5 bases between them. The CDR3 has 14 amino acids. Germline lookup yields CDR1 SGHNT and CDR2 YENEEA. CDR3 in DNA: TGTGCCAGCAGCTTAGGGGGATCCTACAATGAGCAGTTCTTC. Residues: CASSLGGSYNEQFF.

This sequence joins TRBV4-3 and TRBJ1-3; 7 positions match TRBD1. Germline lookup yields CDR1 LGHNA and CDR2 YSLEER. Losses at the gene ends were 0 bases for V and 3 bases for J; bases not matched to a gene: 2. The CDR3 length is 15 residues. CDR3 loop: CASSQEQGSGNTIYF. DNA of the CDR3: TGCGCCAGCAGCCAAGAACAGGGGAGTGGAAACACCATATATTTT.

This clone was counted only a few times. The chain links TRBV28 to TRBJ1-5; D not certain. With 2 bases removed from V and 6 bases from J, the gap between germline ends came to 5 bases. Germline V CDR1 and CDR2: MDHEN, SYDVKM. The CDR3 has 12 amino acids. The CDR3 region is CASSLETQPQHF. The CDR3 DNA sequence: TGTGCCAGCAGTTTAGAAACTCAGCCCCAGCATTTT.

The chain combines TRBV5-1 with TRBJ2-3, with 15 nucleotides matching TRBD2. CDR1 is SGHRS and CDR2 is YFSETQ in the germline V gene. This CDR3 spans 16 amino acids. Losses at the gene ends were 3 bases for V and 3 bases for J; bases not matched to a gene: 2. Written as DNA, the CDR3 is TGCGCCAGCAGCTCCGGACTAGCGGGAGGGACAGATACGCAGTATTTT. As protein: CASSSGLAGGTDTQYF.

CDR3: CASSPRGAGGGSETQYF. The CDR3 DNA follows: TGTGCCAGCAGCCCCCGGGGAGCGGGGGGGGGTTCGGAGACCCAGTACTTC. The rearrangement uses TRBV7-2 and TRBJ2-5; 10 bases line up with TRBD2. Germline V lookup: CDR1 SGHTA, CDR2 FQGNSA. Trimming at V came to 5 bases and at J to 5 bases, leaving 14 bases not matched to a gene. The CDR3 length is 17 residues.